A selection of T cell receptor beta chains follows, all from one sample in a study of blood T cells in healthy people across ages. Via MiXCR, TCRdb re-called the 5' RACE reads, giving one row per CDR3 protein. In the table there are 870,000 or so distinct CDR3 sequences, around 26% of which are singletons. Sequences were obtained from blood. These receptors all come from an elderly woman in good health. The CDR3 runs from the conserved cysteine through the conserved F or W. Fields, in order: V gene, D gene, J gene, clone size, CDR3 protein, CDR3 DNA. D genes are given only for firm matches. Clone size, where shown, is once, few, many, or a class for clones that have expanded.

>TRBV27|NA|TRBJ1-2|many
CASSLSLGSYGYTF
TGTGCCAGCAGTCTGTCTTTAGGGAGCTATGGCTACACCTTC
>TRBV5-1|TRBD1|TRBJ2-7|NA
CASSLVTGGMYEQYF
TGCGCCAGCAGCTTGGTGACAGGGGGTATGTACGAGCAGTACTTC
>TRBV7-2|NA|TRBJ2-3|NA
CASSLLGGDSTDTQYF
TGTGCCAGCAGCTTATTAGGCGGGGATAGCACAGATACGCAGTATTTT
>TRBV6-6|NA|TRBJ1-3|NA
CASGGQRGTIYF
TGTGCCAGCGGAGGACAGCGTGGCACCATATATTTT
>TRBV4-3|NA|TRBJ2-1|once
CASSQDDRGPGDEQFF
TGCGCCAGCAGCCAAGATGACCGCGGGCCGGGGGATGAGCAGTTCTTC
>TRBV7-2|NA|TRBJ1-2|NA
CASSLAAQSNNYGYTF
TGTGCCAGCAGCTTAGCGGCACAATCAAATAACTATGGCTACACCTTC
>TRBV12-3/TRBV12-4|NA|TRBJ2-3|once
CASSRGTDAEYF
TGTGCCAGCAGCAGGGGAACAGATGCGGAGTATTTT
>TRBV19|NA|TRBJ1-5|few
CASSNPGQPQHF
TGTGCCAGTAGTAATCCCGGGCAGCCCCAGCATTTT
>TRBV15|NA|TRBJ1-3|few
CATSSGRFASGNTIYF
TGTGCCACCAGCAGTGGGCGGTTTGCCTCTGGAAACACCATATATTTT
>TRBV12-3/TRBV12-4|TRBD1|TRBJ2-6|many
CASRYRDSSGANVLTF
TGTGCCAGCAGATACCGGGACAGCTCTGGGGCCAACGTCCTGACTTTC
>TRBV5-6|NA|TRBJ1-1|NA
CASSLPPGNTEAFF
TGTGCCAGCAGCTTGCCCCCAGGGAACACTGAAGCTTTCTTT
>TRBV10-1|NA|TRBJ2-7|NA
CASSEEVSYNEQYF
TGCGCCAGCAGTGAGGAGGTTTCCTACAATGAGCAGTACTTC
>TRBV10-3|TRBD1|TRBJ1-1|many
CAIKGGGGGEAFF
TGTGCCATCAAGGGCGGAGGGGGCGGTGAAGCTTTCTTT
>TRBV7-2|NA|TRBJ2-6|many
CASSLGVYGANVLTF
TGTGCCAGCAGCTTAGGGGTTTATGGGGCCAACGTCCTGACTTTC
>TRBV19|TRBD2|TRBJ2-1|NA
CASRWETRRGGSNEQFF
TGTGCCAGTAGATGGGAAACTAGGCGCGGGGGGTCGAATGAGCAGTTCTTC
>TRBV6-2/TRBV6-3|NA|TRBJ1-6|NA
CASSYSKRNSPLHF
TGTGCCAGCAGTTACTCGAAACGGAATTCACCCCTCCACTTT
>TRBV14|NA|TRBJ2-5|many
CASSQDMSETQYF
TGTGCCAGCAGCCAAGACATGTCAGAGACCCAGTACTTC
>TRBV5-1|TRBD1|TRBJ2-6|NA
CASSFSTGGLSGANVLTF
TGCGCCAGCAGCTTCTCGACAGGGGGTCTCTCTGGGGCCAACGTCCTGACTTTC
>TRBV4-3|TRBD2|TRBJ2-3|many
CASSQGPSGGADTQYF
TGCGCCAGCAGCCAAGGCCCTAGCGGGGGCGCGGATACGCAGTATTTT
>TRBV7-9|TRBD2|TRBJ2-3|NA
CASSSSGRGATDTQYF
TGTGCCAGCAGCTCCTCAGGGCGGGGGGCCACAGATACGCAGTATTTT
>TRBV27|TRBD1|TRBJ1-4|NA
CAHRDRGSEKLFF
TGTGCCCACCGGGACAGGGGGAGTGAAAAACTGTTTTTT
>TRBV9|TRBD2|TRBJ2-3|NA
CASSVATSGGTGTQYF
TGTGCCAGCAGCGTAGCTACTTCGGGGGGGACTGGTACGCAGTATTTT
>TRBV6-1|NA|TRBJ2-3|many
CATRTESTDTQYF
TGTGCCACCAGGACGGAGAGCACAGATACGCAGTATTTT
>TRBV15|NA|TRBJ1-2|few
CAMDGNPALYYGYTF
TGTGCCATGGACGGGAACCCTGCCCTTTATTATGGCTACACCTTC
>TRBV6-5|TRBD1|TRBJ1-2|NA
CASIGTGDYGYTF
TGTGCCAGCATTGGGACAGGGGACTATGGCTACACCTTC
>TRBV7-9|NA|TRBJ2-3|many
CASSLGGDTDTQYF
TGTGCCAGCAGCTTAGGCGGGGACACAGATACGCAGTATTTT
>TRBV20-1|TRBD1|TRBJ1-1|NA
CSAKGTGQILNTEAFF
TGCAGTGCTAAGGGGACGGGACAGATATTGAACACTGAAGCTTTCTTT
>TRBV5-1|TRBD1|TRBJ1-2|NA
CASSNPGQGFGYTF
TGCGCCAGCAGCAACCCGGGACAGGGTTTTGGCTACACCTTC
>TRBV6-1|NA|TRBJ1-2|NA
CASSEPGDSNYGYTF
TGTGCCAGCAGTGAACCCGGGGATTCTAACTATGGCTACACCTTC
>TRBV6-6|TRBD2|TRBJ2-1|many
CASSKLAGGSSYNEQFF
TGTGCCAGCAGTAAACTAGCGGGGGGAAGCTCCTACAATGAGCAGTTCTTC
>TRBV7-2|TRBD1|TRBJ2-3|NA
CASSLGGTVTDTQYF
TGTGCCAGCAGCTTAGGGGGGACAGTGACAGATACGCAGTATTTT
>TRBV6-1|NA|TRBJ1-2|few
CASSERVLYGYTF
TGTGCCAGCAGTGAAAGGGTTCTCTATGGCTACACCTTC
>TRBV5-1|TRBD2|TRBJ2-3|many
CASSLDMTSGGTDTQYF
TGCGCCAGCAGCTTGGATATGACTAGCGGGGGCACAGATACGCAGTATTTT
>TRBV27|TRBD1|TRBJ2-3|many
CASSPLPDRGDTDTQYF
TGTGCCAGCAGTCCCCTCCCCGACAGGGGCGACACAGATACGCAGTATTTT
>TRBV20-1|NA|TRBJ1-2|many
CSASQAYYGYTF
TGCAGTGCTTCCCAGGCCTACTATGGCTACACCTTC
>TRBV5-1|NA|TRBJ2-2|NA
CASSDSGSNTGELFF
TGCGCCAGCAGCGACAGCGGTTCGAACACCGGGGAGCTGTTTTTT
>TRBV7-9|NA|TRBJ2-1|many
CASSLNLVESSYNEQFF
TGTGCCAGCAGCTTAAATTTGGTGGAGAGCTCCTACAATGAGCAGTTCTTC
>TRBV3-1|TRBD2|TRBJ2-1|many
CASSQGLAGGAEQFF
TGTGCCAGCAGCCAGGGACTAGCGGGGGGAGCTGAGCAGTTCTTC
>TRBV5-1|NA|TRBJ1-4|once
CASSLLSPKVNEELFF
TGCGCCAGCAGCTTGCTAAGCCCTAAGGTTAATGAAGAACTGTTTTTT
>TRBV20-1|NA|TRBJ2-3|NA
CSAGPGVGERTDTQYF
TGCAGTGCTGGGCCGGGAGTCGGGGAACGCACAGATACGCAGTATTTT
>TRBV12-3/TRBV12-4|NA|TRBJ1-5|few
CASSRRDTSNQPQHF
TGTGCCAGCAGCCGCCGGGACACTAGCAATCAGCCCCAGCATTTT
>TRBV20-1|NA|TRBJ2-3|many
CSAREQGGTDTQYF
TGCAGTGCTAGAGAACAGGGCGGCACAGATACGCAGTATTTT
>TRBV12-3/TRBV12-4|NA|TRBJ2-6|many
CASSRRTVSGANVLTF
TGTGCCAGCAGTCGAAGGACAGTCTCTGGGGCCAACGTCCTGACTTTC
>TRBV4-1|NA|TRBJ2-1|NA
CASGQAGTAPYNGQFF
TGCGCCAGCGGCCAGGCCGGGACGGCCCCCTACAATGGGCAGTTCTTC
>TRBV7-2|NA|TRBJ1-1|few
CASSPGGTHTEAFF
TGTGCCAGCAGCCCCGGGGGTACTCACACTGAAGCTTTCTTT
>TRBV20-1|NA|TRBJ2-5|many
CSARDLTTSPETQYF
TGCAGTGCTAGAGATTTGACGACTAGTCCAGAGACCCAGTACTTC
>TRBV5-6|TRBD1|TRBJ2-7|many
CASSPTGVREQYF
TGTGCCAGCAGCCCAACAGGGGTAAGGGAGCAGTACTTC
>TRBV7-9|NA|TRBJ2-1|many
CASSLVGFNEQFF
TGTGCCAGCAGCTTAGTAGGGTTTAATGAGCAGTTCTTC
>TRBV20-1|TRBD2|TRBJ2-7|many
CSATRTSGSYEQYF
TGCAGTGCTACGAGGACTAGCGGCTCCTACGAGCAGTACTTC
>TRBV25-1|NA|TRBJ1-1|few
CASRPSGTNTEAFF
TGTGCCAGCCGCCCTTCGGGTACGAACACTGAAGCTTTCTTT
>TRBV4-2|TRBD2|TRBJ2-1|many
CASSQGLAGISYNEQFF
TGTGCCAGCAGCCAAGGGTTAGCGGGGATTTCCTACAATGAGCAGTTCTTC
>TRBV9|TRBD2|TRBJ2-5|many
CASSSTTSGGRETQYF
TGTGCCAGCAGCTCTACGACTAGCGGGGGGAGAGAGACCCAGTACTTC
>TRBV18|NA|TRBJ1-1|few
CASSPSRDMNTEAFF
TGTGCCAGCTCACCTTCCAGGGATATGAACACTGAAGCTTTCTTT
>TRBV2|NA|TRBJ1-2|NA
CASSEFYGASSYGYTF
TGTGCCAGCAGTGAGTTTTATGGGGCCTCAAGCTATGGCTACACCTTC
>TRBV4-1|NA|TRBJ1-4|NA
CASSQIPQTNEKLFF
TGCGCCAGCAGCCAAATCCCGCAGACTAATGAAAAACTGTTTTTT
>TRBV5-1|NA|TRBJ1-1|NA
CASRARAGTNTEAFF
TGCGCCAGCCGAGCTCGGGCCGGTACGAACACTGAAGCTTTCTTT
>TRBV20-1|TRBD1|TRBJ1-5|few
CSARVRDRGQPQHF
TGCAGTGCTAGAGTAAGGGACAGGGGTCAGCCCCAGCATTTT
>TRBV20-1|TRBD2|TRBJ2-3|few
CSARLSGRGGGVSRGTDTQYF
TGCAGTGCTAGATTAAGTGGTCGCGGGGGGGGCGTTAGCAGGGGCACAGATACGCAGTATTTT
>TRBV20-1|TRBD1|TRBJ1-2|many
CSARARDSYGYTF
TGCAGTGCTAGAGCCCGGGACAGTTATGGCTACACCTTC
>TRBV30|NA|TRBJ2-5|NA
CAWSHQETQYF
TGTGCCTGGAGCCATCAAGAGACCCAGTACTTC